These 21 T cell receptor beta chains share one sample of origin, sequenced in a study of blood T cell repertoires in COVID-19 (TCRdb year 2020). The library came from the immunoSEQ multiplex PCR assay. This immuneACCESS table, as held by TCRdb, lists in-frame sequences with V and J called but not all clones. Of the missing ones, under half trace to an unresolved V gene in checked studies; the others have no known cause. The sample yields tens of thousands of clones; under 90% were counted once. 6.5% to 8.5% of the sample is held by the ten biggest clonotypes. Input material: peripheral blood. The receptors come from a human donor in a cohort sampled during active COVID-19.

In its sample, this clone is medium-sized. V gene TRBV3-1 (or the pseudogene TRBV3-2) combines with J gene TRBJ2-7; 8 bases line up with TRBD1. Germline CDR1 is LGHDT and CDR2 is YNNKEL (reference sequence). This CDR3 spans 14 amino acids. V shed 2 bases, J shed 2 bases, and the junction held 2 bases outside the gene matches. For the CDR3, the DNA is TGTGCCAGCAGCCAAATCAGGGGGCCCTACGAGCAGTACTTC. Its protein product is CASSQIRGPYEQYF.

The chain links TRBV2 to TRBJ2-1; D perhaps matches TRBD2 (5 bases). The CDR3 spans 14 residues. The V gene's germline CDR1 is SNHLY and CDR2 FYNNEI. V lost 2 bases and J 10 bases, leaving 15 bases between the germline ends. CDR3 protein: CASSERGSAGEQFF. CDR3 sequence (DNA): TGTGCCAGCAGTGAACGGGGATCGGCAGGCGAGCAGTTCTTC.

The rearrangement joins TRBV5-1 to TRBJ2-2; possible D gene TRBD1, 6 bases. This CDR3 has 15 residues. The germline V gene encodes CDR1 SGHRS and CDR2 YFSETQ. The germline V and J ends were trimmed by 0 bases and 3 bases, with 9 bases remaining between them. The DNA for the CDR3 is TGCGCCAGCAGCTTGGCCGCAGGGGACACCGGGGAGCTGTTTTTT. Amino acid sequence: CASSLAAGDTGELFF.

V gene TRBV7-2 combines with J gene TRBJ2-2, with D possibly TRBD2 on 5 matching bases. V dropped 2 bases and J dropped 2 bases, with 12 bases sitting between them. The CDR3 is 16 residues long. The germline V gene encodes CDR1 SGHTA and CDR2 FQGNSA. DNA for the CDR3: TGTGCCAGCAGCTTACAGTCCCCGGGAAACACCGGGGAGCTGTTTTTT. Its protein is CASSLQSPGNTGELFF.

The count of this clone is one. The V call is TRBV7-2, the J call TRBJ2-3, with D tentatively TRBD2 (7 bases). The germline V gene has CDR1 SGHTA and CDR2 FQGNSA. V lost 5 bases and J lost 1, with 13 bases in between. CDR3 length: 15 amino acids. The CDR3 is CASSRGAYGTDTQYF. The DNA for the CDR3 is TGTGCCAGCAGCCGGGGGGCGTACGGCACAGATACGCAGTATTTT.

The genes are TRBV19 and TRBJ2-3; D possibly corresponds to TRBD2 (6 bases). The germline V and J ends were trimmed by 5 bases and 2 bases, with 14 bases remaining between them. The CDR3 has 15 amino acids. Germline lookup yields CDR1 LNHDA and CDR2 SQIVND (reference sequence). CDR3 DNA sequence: TGTGCCAGTAGTCCGGCGGGGCGGGCCACAGATACGCAGTATTTT. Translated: CASSPAGRATDTQYF.

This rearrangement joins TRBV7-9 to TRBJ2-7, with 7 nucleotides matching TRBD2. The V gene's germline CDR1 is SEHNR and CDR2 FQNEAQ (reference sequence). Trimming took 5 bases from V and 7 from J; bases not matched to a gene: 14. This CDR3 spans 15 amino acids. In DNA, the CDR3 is TGTGCCAGCAGCCGGGGAGGGCAGGGTATCCGAGAGCAGTACTTC. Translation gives CASSRGGQGIREQYF.

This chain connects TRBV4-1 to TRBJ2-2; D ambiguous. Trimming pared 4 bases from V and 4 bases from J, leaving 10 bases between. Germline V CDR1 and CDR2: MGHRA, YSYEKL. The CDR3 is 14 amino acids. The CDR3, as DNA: TGCGCCAGCAGCCTACTCGGAGCCACCGGGGAGCTGTTTTTT. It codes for CASSLLGATGELFF.

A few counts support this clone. CDR3 loop: CASSVAQNTEAFF. The CDR3 nucleotides are TGTGCCAGCAGCGTAGCACAGAACACTGAAGCTTTCTTT. The rearrangement links TRBV9 to TRBJ1-1; no clear D gene. The V end lost 0 bases, the J end lost 1 base, and 4 bases lay between the germline ends. The CDR3 runs 13 residues. Germline V gives CDR1 SGDLS, CDR2 YYNGEE. The variable domain in full, with the rest retrieved from reference TRBV9 and TRBJ1-1, is DSGVTQTPKHLITATGQRVTLRCSPRSGDLSVYWYQQSLDQGLQFLIQYYNGEERAKGNILERFSAQQFPDLHSELNLSSLELGDSALYFCASSVAQNTEAFFGQGTRLTVV.

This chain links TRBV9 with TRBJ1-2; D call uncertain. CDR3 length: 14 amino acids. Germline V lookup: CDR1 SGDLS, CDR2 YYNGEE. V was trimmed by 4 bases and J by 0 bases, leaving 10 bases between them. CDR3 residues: CASSTHQANYGYTF. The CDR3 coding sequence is TGTGCCAGCAGCACACACCAGGCTAACTATGGCTACACCTTC.

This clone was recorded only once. CDR3 sequence reads: CASSEYEGSLSGYTF. The CDR3 DNA sequence: TGTGCCAGCAGTGAATATGAGGGTTCTTTGTCGGGCTACACCTTC. The chain carries TRBV2 and TRBJ1-2; unclear D gene. The V end was cut by 2 bases, the J end by 8 bases, with 18 bases between. The germline gives CDR1 SNHLY, CDR2 FYNNEI. The CDR3 totals 15 residues.

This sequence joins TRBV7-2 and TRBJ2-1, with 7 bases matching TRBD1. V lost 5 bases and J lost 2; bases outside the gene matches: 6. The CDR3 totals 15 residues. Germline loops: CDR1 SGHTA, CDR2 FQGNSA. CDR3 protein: CASSPRTGPYNEQFF. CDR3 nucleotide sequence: TGTGCCAGCAGCCCCAGGACAGGCCCCTACAATGAGCAGTTCTTC.

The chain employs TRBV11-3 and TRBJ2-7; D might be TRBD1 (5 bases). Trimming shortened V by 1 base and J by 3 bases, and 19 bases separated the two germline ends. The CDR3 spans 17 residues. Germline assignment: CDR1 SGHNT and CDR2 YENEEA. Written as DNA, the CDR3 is TGTGCCAGCAGCTTAGTTCGTCGACAGTTGGGTATCTACGAGCAGTACTTC. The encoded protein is CASSLVRRQLGIYEQYF.

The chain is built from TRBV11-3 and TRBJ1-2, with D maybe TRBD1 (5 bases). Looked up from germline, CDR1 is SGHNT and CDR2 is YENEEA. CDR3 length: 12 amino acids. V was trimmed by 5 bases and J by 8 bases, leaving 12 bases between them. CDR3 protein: CASSRAGDGYTF. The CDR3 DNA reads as TGTGCCAGCAGCCGAGCGGGGGACGGCTACACCTTC.

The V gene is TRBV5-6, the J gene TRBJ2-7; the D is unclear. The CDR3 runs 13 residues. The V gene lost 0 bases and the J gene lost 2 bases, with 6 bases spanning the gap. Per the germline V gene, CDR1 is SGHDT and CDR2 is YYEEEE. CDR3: CASSLAAAYEQYF. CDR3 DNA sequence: TGTGCCAGCAGCTTGGCGGCGGCCTACGAGCAGTACTTC.

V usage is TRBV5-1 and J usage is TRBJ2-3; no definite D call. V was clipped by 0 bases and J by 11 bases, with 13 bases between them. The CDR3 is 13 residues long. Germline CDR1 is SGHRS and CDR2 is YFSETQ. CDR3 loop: CASSLDQGGGQYF. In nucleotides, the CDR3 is TGCGCCAGCAGCTTGGATCAAGGCGGTGGGCAGTATTTT.

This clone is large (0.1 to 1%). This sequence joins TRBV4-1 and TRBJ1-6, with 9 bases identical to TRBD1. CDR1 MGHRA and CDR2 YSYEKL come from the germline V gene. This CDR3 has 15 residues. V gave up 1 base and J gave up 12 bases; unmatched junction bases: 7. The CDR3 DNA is TGCGCCAGCAGCCAAGGACAGGGGGGCTCGAAACCCCTCCACTTT. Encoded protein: CASSQGQGGSKPLHF.

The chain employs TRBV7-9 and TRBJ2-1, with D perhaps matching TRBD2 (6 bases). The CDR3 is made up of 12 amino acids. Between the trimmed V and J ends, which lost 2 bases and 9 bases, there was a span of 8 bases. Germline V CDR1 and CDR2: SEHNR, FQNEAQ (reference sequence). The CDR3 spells CASSLSGGEQFF. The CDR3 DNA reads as TGTGCCAGCAGCTTATCCGGGGGTGAGCAGTTCTTC.

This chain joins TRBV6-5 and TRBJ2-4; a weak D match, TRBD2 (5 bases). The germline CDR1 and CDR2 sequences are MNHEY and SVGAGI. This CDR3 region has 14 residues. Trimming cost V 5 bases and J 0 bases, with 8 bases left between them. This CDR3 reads CASSRGLAKNIQYF. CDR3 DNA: TGTGCCAGCAGTCGAGGACTAGCCAAAAACATTCAGTACTTC.

CDR3 region: CASSFGAQETQYF. DNA for the CDR3: TGTGCCAGCAGCTTTGGGGCCCAAGAGACCCAGTACTTC. The chain employs TRBV7-9 and TRBJ2-5; TRBD1 is a possible D gene (5 bases). The CDR3 runs 13 residues. The V gene's germline CDR1 is SEHNR and CDR2 FQNEAQ (reference sequence). The V gene lost 3 bases and the J gene lost 1 base, with 6 bases spanning the gap.

The DNA for the CDR3 is TGTGCCAGTAGTATAGGGGGCCCGTGGGACCAGCATTTT. Amino acids: CASSIGGPWDQHF. The rearrangement joins TRBV19 to TRBJ1-5; D may be TRBD1 (5 bases). The germline CDR1 and CDR2 sequences are LNHDA and SQIVND (reference sequence). V lost 1 base to trimming and J lost 12 bases, with 13 bases between them. This CDR3 is 13 amino acids long.